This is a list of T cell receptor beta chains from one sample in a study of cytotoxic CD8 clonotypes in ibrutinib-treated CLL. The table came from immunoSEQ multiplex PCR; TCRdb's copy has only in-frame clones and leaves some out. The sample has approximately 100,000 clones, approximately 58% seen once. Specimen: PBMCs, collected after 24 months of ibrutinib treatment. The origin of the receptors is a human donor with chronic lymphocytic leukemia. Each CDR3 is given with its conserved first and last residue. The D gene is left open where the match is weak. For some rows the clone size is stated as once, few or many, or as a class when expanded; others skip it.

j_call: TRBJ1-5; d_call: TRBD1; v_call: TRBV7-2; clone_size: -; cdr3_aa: CASSRTGDQPQHF; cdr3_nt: TGTGCCAGCAGCCGGACAGGCGATCAGCCCCAGCATTTT
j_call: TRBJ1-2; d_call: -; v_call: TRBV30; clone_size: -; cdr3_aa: CAWSDQYGYTF; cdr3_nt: TGTGCCTGGAGTGACCAATATGGCTACACCTTC
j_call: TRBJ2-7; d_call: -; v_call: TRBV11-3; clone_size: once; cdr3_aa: CASSSRSIGRTALYEQYF; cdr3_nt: TGTGCCAGCAGCTCCAGGTCCATCGGAAGGACAGCACTCTACGAGCAGTACTTC
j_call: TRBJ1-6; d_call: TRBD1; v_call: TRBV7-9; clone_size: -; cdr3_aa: CASSAGTGTGGSYNSPLHF; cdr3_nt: TGTGCCAGCAGCGCAGGGACCGGGACAGGGGGCTCCTATAATTCACCCCTCCACTTT
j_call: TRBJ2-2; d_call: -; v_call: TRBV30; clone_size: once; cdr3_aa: CACNPSYRFGTGELFF; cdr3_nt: TGTGCCTGCAACCCGAGCTACCGGTTCGGTACCGGGGAGCTGTTTTTT
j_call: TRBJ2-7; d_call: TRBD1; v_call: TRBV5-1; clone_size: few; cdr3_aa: CASSRTGTGGAVEQYF; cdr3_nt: TGCGCCAGCAGCAGAACCGGGACAGGGGGCGCGGTCGAGCAGTACTTC
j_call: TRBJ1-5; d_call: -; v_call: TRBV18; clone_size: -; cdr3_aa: CASSPEAEQPQHF; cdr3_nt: TGTGCCAGCTCCCCAGAGGCTGAACAGCCCCAGCATTTT
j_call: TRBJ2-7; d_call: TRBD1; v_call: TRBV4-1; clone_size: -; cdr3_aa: CASSQGPMDRGTYEQYF; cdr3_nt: TGCGCCAGCAGCCAAGGCCCAATGGACAGGGGAACCTACGAGCAGTACTTC
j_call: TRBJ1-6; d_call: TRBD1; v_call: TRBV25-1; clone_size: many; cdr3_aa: CASSDNRGSPSSPLHF; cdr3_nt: TGTGCCAGCAGTGATAACAGGGGGAGCCCTAGTTCACCCCTCCACTTT
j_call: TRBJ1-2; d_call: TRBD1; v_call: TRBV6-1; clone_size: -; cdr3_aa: CASSAGQGALHHGYTF; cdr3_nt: TGTGCCAGCAGTGCGGGACAGGGGGCGCTTCACCATGGCTACACCTTC
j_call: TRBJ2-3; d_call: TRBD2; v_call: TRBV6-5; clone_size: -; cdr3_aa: CASSPVAGGTDTQYF; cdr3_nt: TGTGCCAGCAGCCCCGTAGCGGGGGGTACAGATACGCAGTATTTT
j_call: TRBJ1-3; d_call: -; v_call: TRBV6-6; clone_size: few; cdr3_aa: CASSPGVSGNTIYF; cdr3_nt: TGTGCCAGCAGCCCCGGAGTCTCTGGAAACACCATATATTTT
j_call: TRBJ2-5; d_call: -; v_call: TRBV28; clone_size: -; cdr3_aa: CASSGSIEETQYF; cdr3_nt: TGTGCCAGCAGCGGATCAATCGAAGAGACCCAGTACTTC
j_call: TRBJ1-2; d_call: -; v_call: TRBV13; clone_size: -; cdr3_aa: CASSLSGRAAF; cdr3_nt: TGTGCCAGCAGCTTATCGGGTCGCGCCGCCTTC
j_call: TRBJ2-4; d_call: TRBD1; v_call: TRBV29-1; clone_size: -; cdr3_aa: CSVGTGLPKNIQYF; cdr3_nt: TGCAGCGTTGGGACAGGGTTGCCCAAAAACATTCAGTACTTC
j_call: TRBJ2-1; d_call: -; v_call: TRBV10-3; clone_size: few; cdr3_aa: CAITDGNEQFF; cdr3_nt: TGTGCCATCACCGACGGGAATGAGCAGTTCTTC
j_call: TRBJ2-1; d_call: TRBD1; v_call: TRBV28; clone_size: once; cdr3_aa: CASSATGVGMNEQFF; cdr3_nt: TGTGCCAGCAGTGCCACAGGGGTTGGGATGAATGAGCAGTTCTTC
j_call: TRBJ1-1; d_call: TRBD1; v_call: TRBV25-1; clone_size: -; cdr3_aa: CASSWGQYNTEAFF; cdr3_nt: TGTGCCAGCAGTTGGGGACAGTACAACACTGAAGCTTTCTTT
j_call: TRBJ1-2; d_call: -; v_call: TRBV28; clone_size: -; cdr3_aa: CASSGSGRGYTF; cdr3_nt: TGTGCCAGCAGTGGATCAGGGCGGGGCTACACCTTC
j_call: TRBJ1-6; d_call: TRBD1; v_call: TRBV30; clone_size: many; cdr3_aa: CAWSVLQGDSPLHF; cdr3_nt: TGTGCCTGGAGTGTACTACAGGGGGATTCACCCCTCCACTTT
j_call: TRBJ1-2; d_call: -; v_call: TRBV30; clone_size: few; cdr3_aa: CACLQGRGYTF; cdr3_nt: TGTGCCTGTCTACAGGGACGGGGCTACACCTTC
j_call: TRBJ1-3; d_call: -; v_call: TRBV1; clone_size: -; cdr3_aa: CTSSPDGLSGNTIYF; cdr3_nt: TGCACCAGCAGCCCCGACGGCCTCTCTGGAAACACCATATATTTT
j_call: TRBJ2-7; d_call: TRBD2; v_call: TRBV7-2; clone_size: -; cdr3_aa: CASSLSGGLNEQYF; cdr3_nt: TGTGCCAGCAGCTTATCGGGGGGACTTAACGAGCAGTACTTC